These 10 T cell receptor beta chains were sequenced from one sample in a study of tumor-infiltrating lymphocytes in primary liver carcinoma (TCRdb year 2017). RNA from unsorted whole blood was extracted with TRIzol reagent, and germline DNA was obtained with the DNeasy Blood & Tissue kit. The sequencer listed for this sample is Illumina HiSeq 2500. TCRbeta-specific cDNA was reverse-transcribed from 500 to 550 ng total RNA using a constant-region primer and ProtoScript II reverse transcriptase. The TCRbeta libraries were prepared through three rounds of nested multiplex PCR following a slightly modified ARM-PCR procedure. The first two PCR rounds used multiplex TRBV1-TRBV30 forward primers with a Cbeta reverse primer, each for about 10 cycles. The public reads were reprocessed in TCRdb via fastp at Q25 and MiXCR, keeping in-frame beta chains. Entries are consolidated by CDR3 protein sequence, retaining the most common genes and DNA. Recorded for this sample are around 330,000 distinct CDR3 sequences; around 50% of them occurred a single time. Of the sample, approximately 15% falls within the top ten clones.

The material sequenced was peripheral blood. Source of these receptors: a woman in her twenties or thirties with primary liver carcinoma and hepatitis B virus infection.

To note about this clonotype: It is likely a read error, because the conserved phenylalanine at the end of the CDR3 is missing. The V gene is TRBV6-5, the J gene TRBJ2-3; D not certain. CDR1 is MNHEY, CDR2 SVGAGI, per germline. V lost 9 bases to trimming and J lost 6 bases, with 22 bases between them. The CDR3 has 15 residues. The CDR3 nucleotides are TGTGCCAGTAGCTCCCCCGGACCTTCAACGGATACGCAGTATTAT. Its translation: CASSSPGPSTDTQYY.

This clonotype was picked up many times. The CDR3 reads CASRELSGANVLTF. CDR3 DNA: TGTGCCAGCAGGGAGCTATCTGGGGCCAACGTCCTGACTTTC. The chain employs TRBV6-5 and TRBJ2-6; the D is unclear. The CDR3 loop spans 14 amino acids. Germline CDR1 is MNHEY and CDR2 is SVGAGI. Trimming removed 6 bases from V and 1 base from J, with 7 bases in between.

In this sample, this clonotype turned up once. V usage is TRBV12-3 or TRBV12-4 and J usage is TRBJ2-1, with D maybe TRBD2 (5 bases). Deletions cut 2 bases from V and 7 bases from J, with 12 bases between. The CDR3 sequence is 14 residues long. CDR3: CASSLTGFSNEQFF. The CDR3 DNA reads as TGTGCCAGCAGTTTAACGGGATTTTCGAATGAGCAGTTCTTC.

This clonotype was found once. A much bigger clone sits one base away, suggesting this may be a read error. V usage is TRBV4-2 and J usage is TRBJ2-1, with 10 bases lining up with TRBD2. Germline V gene sequence: CDR1 LGHNA, CDR2 YNFKEQ. The CDR3 length is 16 residues. The CDR3 protein is CDSSPEPLAGEGEQFF. CDR3 DNA sequence: TGTGACAGCAGCCCAGAACCTCTAGCGGGAGAGGGTGAGCAGTTCTTC.

The chain couples TRBV28 to TRBJ2-7; D is tentatively TRBD1 or TRBD2 (6 bases each). CDR1 and CDR2 (germline): MDHEN, SYDVKM. Trimming left V 6 bases short and J 4 bases short, with 22 bases between. This CDR3 has 16 residues. The CDR3 sequence is CASSSWSGAGSYEQYF. Written as DNA, the CDR3 is TGTGCCAGCAGCTCCTGGTCGGGGGCGGGTAGTTACGAGCAGTACTTC.

A note on this clonotype: The final CDR3 position lacks the conserved phenylalanine or tryptophan, pointing to a likely read error. The rearrangement uses TRBV11-2 and TRBJ2-1; TRBD2 matches at 14 bases. CDR1 is SGHAT, CDR2 FQNNGV, per germline. This CDR3 is built from 16 residues. CDR3 DNA sequence: TGTGTCAGCAGCTCCCCGACTAGCGGGAGGGTGTATGAGCAGTTCATC. Translated: CVSSSPTSGRVYEQFI.

Concerning this clonotype itself: An end of the junction does not agree with germline; a read error may underlie this. The rearrangement joins TRBV12-3 or TRBV12-4 to TRBJ2-1, with D unresolved. This CDR3 has 13 residues. CDR3 sequence reads: CASSMAGVHEQLF. CDR3 coding DNA: TGTGCCAGCAGTATGGCCGGTGTCCATGAGCAGCTCTTC.

This chain uses TRBV28 with TRBJ2-1; 7 bases map to TRBD2. V lost 6 bases and J lost 2; bases outside the gene matches: 4. The CDR3 is 14 residues long. Per the germline V gene, CDR1 is MDHEN and CDR2 is SYDVKM. The CDR3 sequence: CASSPSGAYNEQFF. Here the CDR3 DNA reads TGTGCCAGCAGCCCTAGCGGTGCCTACAATGAGCAGTTCTTC.

The chain carries TRBV29-1 and TRBJ2-1, with 10 bases identical to TRBD2. Germline CDR1 SQVTM, CDR2 ANQGSEA. J lost 10 bases, V lost 7 bases, and 7 bases had no gene match. There are 12 residues in the CDR3. This CDR3 is CSAASGRGEQFF. The DNA for the CDR3 is TGCAGCGCCGCGAGCGGGAGGGGCGAGCAGTTCTTC.

Concerning this clonotype: A read error is likely, as this CDR3 ends without the conserved phenylalanine or tryptophan. The chain uses TRBV6-5 and TRBJ2-7; no firm D call. Trimming cost V 0 bases and J 3 bases, with 12 bases left between them. The CDR3 length is 15 residues. The germline CDR1 and CDR2 sequences are MNHEY and SVGAGI. CDR3 residues: CASSYSRYQDYEQYL. The DNA for the CDR3 is TGTGCCAGCAGTTACTCGCGCTACCAAGACTACGAGCAGTACCTC.